One sample yielded the 15 T cell receptor beta chains listed below, sequenced in a study of cytomegalovirus exposure and HLA in healthy donors. Primers included in the PCR were 60 Vbeta and 13 Jbeta primers. TCRdb keeps only in-frame clones here, not all; method: immunoSEQ multiplex PCR. The sample is made up of around 200,000 clones, and the top ten hold around 1.1% of it. The sample taken for sequencing was PBMCs. These receptors came from a girl aged 2-15 years in good health and CMV-seropositive.

V and J are TRBV7-3 and TRBJ1-2, with D maybe TRBD1 (5 bases). V gave up 2 bases and J gave up 7 bases, with 14 bases separating them. CDR3 length equals 14 residues. CDR1 SGHTA and CDR2 FQGTGA come from the germline V gene. CDR3 sequence reads: CASSLGSGMSGYTF. The CDR3 nucleotides read TGTGCCAGCAGCTTAGGGTCAGGGATGTCTGGCTACACCTTC.

As regards this clone: This same CDR3 is encoded by further DNA sequences in the sample. The chain links TRBV6-5 to TRBJ2-7; TRBD2 might be the D (5 bases). This CDR3 has 14 amino acids. The germline gives CDR1 MNHEY, CDR2 SVGAGI. V shed 0 bases and J shed 1 base, with 7 bases lying between them. CDR3: CASSYSAGSYEQYF. The CDR3 nucleotides read TGTGCCAGCAGTTACTCGGCGGGTTCCTACGAGCAGTACTTC.

V and J are TRBV7-9 and TRBJ1-1; D unclear. The germline CDR1 and CDR2 sequences are SEHNR and FQNEAQ (reference sequence). Trimming stripped 9 bases from V and 4 bases from J, with 21 bases between. This CDR3 has 15 residues. CDR3 protein: CASRTEGGLGTEAFF. CDR3 DNA: TGTGCCAGTCGAACAGAGGGAGGGCTGGGCACTGAAGCTTTCTTT.

The chain recombines TRBV5-1 with TRBJ1-4; 9 nucleotides align to TRBD1. CDR1 and CDR2 from the germline V gene are SGHRS and YFSETQ. The V and J ends lost 5 bases and 7 bases, in that order; junction bases with no gene match: 12. CDR3 size: 16 residues. CDR3 nucleotide sequence: TGCGCCAGCAGATTAAGCGTCGACAGGGGGAGTGAAAAACTGTTTTTT. It yields the protein CASRLSVDRGSEKLFF.

The chain carries TRBV10-3 and TRBJ2-7; 11 nucleotides line up with TRBD2. Trimming removed 2 bases from V and 2 bases from J; junction bases left unmatched: 5. This CDR3 comprises 16 residues. CDR1 is ENHRY and CDR2 is SYGVKD in the germline V gene. The CDR3 region has the DNA TGTGCCATCAGTGAGGGACTAGCGGGTTCCACCTACGAGCAGTACTTC. Amino acids: CAISEGLAGSTYEQYF.

V is TRBV28 and J is TRBJ2-7; 10 bases agree with TRBD1. Germline-derived CDR1 and CDR2 are MDHEN and SYDVKM. The CDR3 runs to 14 residues. The J segment lost 6 bases and the V segment lost 7 bases, leaving 9 bases of the junction unmatched. The CDR3 bases are TGTGCCAGCATCCCCCCGGGACAGGGGAGCGAGCAGTACTTC. It is translated as CASIPPGQGSEQYF.

This chain connects TRBV7-3 to TRBJ2-1; D gene ambiguous. V was trimmed by 5 bases and J by 0 bases, leaving 8 bases between them. Per the germline V gene, CDR1 is SGHTA and CDR2 is FQGTGA. This CDR3 contains 14 residues. The chain's CDR3 is CASSRGSSYNEQFF. In DNA form, the CDR3 reads TGTGCCAGCAGCCGCGGAAGCTCCTACAATGAGCAGTTCTTC. Full variable domain (remainder filled in from reference TRBV7-3 and TRBJ2-1): GAGVSQTPSNKVTEKGKYVELRCDPISGHTALYWYRQSLGQGPEFLIYFQGTGAADDSGLPNDRFFAVRPEGSVSTLKIQRTERGDSAVYLCASSRGSSYNEQFFGPGTRLTVL.

The chain recombines TRBV2 with TRBJ2-7, with D possibly matching TRBD1 (6 bases). The CDR3 is 15 amino acids. Germline CDR1 reads SNHLY; CDR2 reads FYNNEI. V was pared by 6 bases and J by 2 bases, with 17 bases between. This CDR3 is CASSTRGPVPYEQYF. In DNA form, the CDR3 reads TGTGCCAGCAGCACCAGGGGCCCGGTTCCCTACGAGCAGTACTTC. Complete variable domain (other parts from reference TRBV2 and TRBJ2-7): EPEVTQTPSHQVTQMGQEVILRCVPISNHLYFYWYRQILGQKVEFLVSFYNNEISEKSEIFDDQFSVERPDGSNFTLKIRSTKLEDSAMYFCASSTRGPVPYEQYFGPGTRLTVT.

V usage is TRBV5-6 and J usage is TRBJ2-7, with TRBD1 matching 10 bases. Losses at the gene ends were 6 bases for V and 2 bases for J; bases not matched to a gene: 5. Germline loops: CDR1 SGHDT, CDR2 YYEEEE. The CDR3 is made up of 14 amino acids. The CDR3, as DNA: TGTGCCAGCACCCGGACAGGGGGAGCCTACGAGCAGTACTTC. It translates to CASTRTGGAYEQYF.

The chain carries TRBV28 and TRBJ1-2; D is possibly TRBD1 (6 bases). Deletions cut 2 bases from V and 8 bases from J, with 9 bases between. Germline CDR1 reads MDHEN; CDR2 reads SYDVKM. There are 12 residues in the CDR3. The CDR3, as DNA: TGTGCCAGCAGTTTACAGGGGACGGGCTACACCTTC. Amino acid sequence: CASSLQGTGYTF.

CDR3 in amino acids: CASSLDSNTEAFF. CDR3 sequence (DNA): TGTGCCAGCAGCTTAGACAGTAACACTGAAGCTTTCTTT. This chain links TRBV11-3 with TRBJ1-1; no clear D gene. The CDR3 consists of 13 residues. V was shortened by 0 bases and J by 2 bases, with 4 bases between the two germline ends. CDR1 is SGHNT, CDR2 YENEEA, per germline.

The CDR3 sequence is CASGDRPNQPQHF. For the CDR3, the DNA is TGTGCCAGCGGTGACAGGCCCAATCAGCCCCAGCATTTT. V usage is TRBV28 and J usage is TRBJ1-5, with a tentative D call TRBD1 (6 bases). Germline V lookup: CDR1 MDHEN, CDR2 SYDVKM. V was shortened by 8 bases and J by 3 bases, with 11 bases between the two germline ends. This CDR3 has 13 residues.

The V and J genes are TRBV5-6 and TRBJ2-3; a weak D match, TRBD2 (5 bases). The germline V and J ends were trimmed by 4 bases and 3 bases, with 21 bases remaining between them. The V gene's germline CDR1 is SGHDT and CDR2 YYEEEE. The CDR3 is 17 amino acids. CDR3: CASSAAGRTLRTDTQYF. The CDR3 nucleotides are TGTGCCAGCAGCGCCGCGGGTCGGACCCTAAGGACAGATACGCAGTATTTT.

The rearrangement joins TRBV6-1 to TRBJ1-5; 7 nucleotides agree with TRBD1. The J segment lost 2 bases and the V segment lost 3 bases, leaving 1 base of the junction unmatched. CDR3 size: 14 residues. Germline CDR1 reads MNHNS; CDR2 reads SASEGT. CDR3: CASSDGQGNQPQHF. The CDR3, as DNA: TGTGCCAGCAGTGATGGACAGGGCAATCAGCCCCAGCATTTT.

V and J are TRBV7-9 and TRBJ1-5; possible D gene TRBD1, 5 bases. The germline CDR1 and CDR2 sequences are SEHNR and FQNEAQ (reference sequence). CDR3 length: 15 amino acids. V shed 5 bases and J shed 2 bases, with 13 bases lying between them. The CDR3 nucleotides are TGTGCCAGCAGCGACAGACAGCGGGGCAATCAGCCCCAGCATTTT. Its protein is CASSDRQRGNQPQHF. The complete variable domain, with remaining parts taken from reference TRBV7-9 and TRBJ1-5, reads DTGVSQNPRHKITKRGQNVTFRCDPISEHNRLYWYRQTLGQGPEFLTYFQNEAQLEKSRLLSDRFSAERPKGSFSTLEIQRTEQGDSAMYLCASSDRQRGNQPQHFGDGTRLSIL.